A selection of T cell receptor beta chains follows, all from one sample in a study of T cells after somatic rescue of genetic block. Only in-frame clones appear in the TCRdb table, and some are missing; sequencing was by immunoSEQ multiplex PCR. The table shows about 67,000 clones, with under 95% occurring only once. The sample taken for sequencing was peripheral blood mononuclear cells (PBMCs). These receptors were collected from a middle-aged man. Both conserved end residues are part of each CDR3. The D gene is left open where the match is weak. Only part of the rows carry a size: once, few, many, or a class if the clone is expanded.

TRBV6-5	TRBD2	NA	TRBJ2-7	CASSIGGATYEQYF	TGTGCCAGCAGCATCGGGGGGGCTACCTACGAGCAGTACTTC
TRBV7-9	NA	NA	TRBJ1-1	CASSLAAGPVEAFF	TGTGCCAGCAGCTTAGCGGCAGGACCCGTTGAAGCTTTCTTT
TRBV4-2	TRBD2	NA	TRBJ2-2	CASSRGLAGGTGELFF	TGTGCCAGCAGCCGAGGACTAGCGGGAGGGACCGGGGAGCTGTTTTTT
TRBV28	NA	NA	TRBJ2-1	CASSRRGLGPYNEQFF	TGTGCCAGCAGCCGCCGTGGACTCGGACCCTACAATGAGCAGTTCTTC
TRBV9	TRBD2	once	TRBJ2-3	CASSSTGGSSTDTQYF	TGTGCCAGCAGCTCCACGGGAGGTTCCAGCACAGATACGCAGTATTTT
TRBV29-1	NA	once	TRBJ2-4	CSVEKTNIQYF	TGCAGCGTTGAAAAAACAAACATTCAGTACTTC
TRBV6-5	NA	NA	TRBJ1-3	CASGLTGPNSGNTIYF	TGTGCCAGCGGTTTGACAGGCCCCAACTCTGGAAACACCATATATTTT
TRBV7-3	NA	NA	TRBJ2-6	CASSSTGSPSGANVLTF	TGTGCCAGCAGCTCTACAGGGTCCCCCTCTGGGGCCAACGTCCTGACTTTC
TRBV2	NA	NA	TRBJ2-3	CASNTGHTSTDTQYF	TGTGCCAGCAACACAGGGCATACGAGCACAGATACGCAGTATTTT
TRBV5-1	NA	NA	TRBJ2-7	CASSTRRGEQYF	TGCGCCAGCAGCACAAGGAGGGGCGAGCAGTACTTC
TRBV28	TRBD2	NA	TRBJ2-2	CASSETSGRAESPTGELFF	TGTGCCAGCAGTGAGACTAGCGGGAGGGCCGAATCACCCACCGGGGAGCTGTTTTTT
TRBV25-1	TRBD2	NA	TRBJ2-1	CASSKRGALNEQFF	TGTGCCAGCAGCAAGCGGGGGGCCCTCAATGAGCAGTTCTTC
TRBV2	NA	few	TRBJ2-3	CASSEVGSFTDTQYF	TGTGCCAGCAGTGAAGTAGGCAGCTTCACAGATACGCAGTATTTT
TRBV14	TRBD1	NA	TRBJ2-3	CASSQEDRVRNTDTQYF	TGTGCCAGCAGCCAAGAGGACAGGGTGCGGAACACAGATACGCAGTATTTT
TRBV7-2	NA	NA	TRBJ1-2	CASSVTGGGYGYTF	TGTGCCAGCAGCGTCACGGGGGGAGGCTATGGCTACACCTTC
TRBV6-5	NA	NA	TRBJ1-5	CASSPTGMGQPQHF	TGTGCCAGCAGTCCCACAGGGATGGGTCAGCCCCAGCATTTT
TRBV30	NA	NA	TRBJ2-2	CAWKQNTGELFF	TGTGCCTGGAAACAAAACACCGGGGAGCTGTTTTTT
TRBV7-2	NA	NA	TRBJ2-1	CASSLAIYNEQFF	TGTGCCAGCAGCTTAGCTATTTACAATGAGCAGTTCTTC
TRBV6-5	NA	once	TRBJ2-2	CASTQGPYGELFF	TGTGCCAGCACCCAAGGTCCCTACGGGGAGCTGTTTTTT
TRBV7-9	NA	few	TRBJ2-7	CASSGDGAYEQYF	TGTGCCAGCAGCGGTGACGGGGCCTACGAGCAGTACTTC
TRBV6-1	NA	NA	TRBJ2-7	CATMGVYEQYF	TGTGCCACCATGGGGGTATACGAGCAGTACTTC
TRBV5-1	TRBD1	NA	TRBJ2-5	CASSLAGQGARETQYF	TGCGCCAGCAGCTTGGCCGGGCAGGGGGCAAGAGAGACCCAGTACTTC
TRBV4-1	TRBD1	few	TRBJ2-7	CASSQGTGAVYEQYF	TGCGCCAGCAGCCAAGGGACAGGGGCCGTCTACGAGCAGTACTTC
TRBV7-9	NA	NA	TRBJ2-1	CASSPRSGSGYNEQFF	TGTGCCAGCAGCCCCCGTAGCGGCTCGGGATACAATGAGCAGTTCTTC
TRBV28	NA	NA	TRBJ1-2	CASSSHRTYGYTF	TGTGCCAGCAGTTCCCACAGGACCTATGGCTACACCTTC
TRBV19	TRBD1	NA	TRBJ2-7	CASSTGTGGNYEQYF	TGTGCCAGTAGTACGGGGACAGGGGGCAACTACGAGCAGTACTTC
TRBV9	TRBD2	NA	TRBJ2-3	CASSVGGAASGGGTDTQYF	TGTGCCAGCAGCGTAGGAGGAGCTGCTAGCGGGGGGGGGACAGATACGCAGTATTTT
TRBV28	TRBD2	NA	TRBJ2-2	CASSYLAGGSANTGELFF	TGTGCCAGCAGTTATCTAGCGGGAGGGAGCGCGAACACCGGGGAGCTGTTTTTT
TRBV7-9	NA	NA	TRBJ2-7	CASSSRGNSYEQYF	TGTGCCAGCAGCTCTCGGGGGAACTCCTACGAGCAGTACTTC
TRBV7-2	NA	NA	TRBJ2-2	CASRTNTGELFF	TGTGCCAGCAGAACAAACACCGGGGAGCTGTTTTTT
TRBV11-2	NA	NA	TRBJ2-7	CASSPFEYEQYF	TGTGCCAGCAGCCCCTTTGAGTACGAGCAGTACTTC
TRBV4-3	NA	once	TRBJ1-4	CASSHGTTATTNEKLFF	TGCGCCAGCAGCCATGGGACCACAGCTACAACTAATGAAAAACTGTTTTTT
TRBV27	TRBD1	NA	TRBJ2-7	CASSFGTGGLGEQYF	TGTGCCAGCAGTTTCGGGACAGGGGGCTTGGGCGAGCAGTACTTC
TRBV27	NA	once	TRBJ1-5	CASSWQGGSPQHF	TGTGCCAGCAGTTGGCAGGGAGGGTCGCCCCAGCATTTT
TRBV6-1	TRBD1	NA	TRBJ2-3	CASAKDRSTDTQYF	TGTGCCAGCGCCAAGGACAGGAGCACAGATACGCAGTATTTT
TRBV7-2	TRBD2	NA	TRBJ2-7	CASSGTSGIYEQYF	TGTGCCAGCAGCGGGACTAGCGGGATCTACGAGCAGTACTTC
TRBV9	NA	once	TRBJ2-5	CASSVGLGSDEYQETQYF	TGTGCCAGCAGCGTAGGCCTTGGGTCCGACGAGTACCAAGAGACCCAGTACTTC
TRBV5-1	TRBD2	NA	TRBJ2-3	CASSLGTRDTQYF	TGCGCCAGCAGCTTGGGGACTAGAGATACGCAGTATTTT
TRBV15	NA	NA	TRBJ2-5	CATSRDFGGGGEETQYF	TGTGCCACCAGCAGAGATTTCGGCGGCGGGGGCGAAGAGACCCAGTACTTC
TRBV7-9	NA	NA	TRBJ2-3	CASSLALRPDTQYF	TGTGCCAGCAGCTTAGCGCTACGTCCTGATACGCAGTATTTT
TRBV14	NA	NA	TRBJ2-3	CASSQEGAWLSTDTQYF	TGTGCCAGCAGCCAAGAAGGCGCCTGGTTGAGCACAGATACGCAGTATTTT
TRBV4-3	TRBD1	NA	TRBJ2-2	CASSQDVVGQFTGELFF	TGCGCCAGCAGCCAAGATGTGGTGGGACAGTTCACCGGGGAGCTGTTTTTT